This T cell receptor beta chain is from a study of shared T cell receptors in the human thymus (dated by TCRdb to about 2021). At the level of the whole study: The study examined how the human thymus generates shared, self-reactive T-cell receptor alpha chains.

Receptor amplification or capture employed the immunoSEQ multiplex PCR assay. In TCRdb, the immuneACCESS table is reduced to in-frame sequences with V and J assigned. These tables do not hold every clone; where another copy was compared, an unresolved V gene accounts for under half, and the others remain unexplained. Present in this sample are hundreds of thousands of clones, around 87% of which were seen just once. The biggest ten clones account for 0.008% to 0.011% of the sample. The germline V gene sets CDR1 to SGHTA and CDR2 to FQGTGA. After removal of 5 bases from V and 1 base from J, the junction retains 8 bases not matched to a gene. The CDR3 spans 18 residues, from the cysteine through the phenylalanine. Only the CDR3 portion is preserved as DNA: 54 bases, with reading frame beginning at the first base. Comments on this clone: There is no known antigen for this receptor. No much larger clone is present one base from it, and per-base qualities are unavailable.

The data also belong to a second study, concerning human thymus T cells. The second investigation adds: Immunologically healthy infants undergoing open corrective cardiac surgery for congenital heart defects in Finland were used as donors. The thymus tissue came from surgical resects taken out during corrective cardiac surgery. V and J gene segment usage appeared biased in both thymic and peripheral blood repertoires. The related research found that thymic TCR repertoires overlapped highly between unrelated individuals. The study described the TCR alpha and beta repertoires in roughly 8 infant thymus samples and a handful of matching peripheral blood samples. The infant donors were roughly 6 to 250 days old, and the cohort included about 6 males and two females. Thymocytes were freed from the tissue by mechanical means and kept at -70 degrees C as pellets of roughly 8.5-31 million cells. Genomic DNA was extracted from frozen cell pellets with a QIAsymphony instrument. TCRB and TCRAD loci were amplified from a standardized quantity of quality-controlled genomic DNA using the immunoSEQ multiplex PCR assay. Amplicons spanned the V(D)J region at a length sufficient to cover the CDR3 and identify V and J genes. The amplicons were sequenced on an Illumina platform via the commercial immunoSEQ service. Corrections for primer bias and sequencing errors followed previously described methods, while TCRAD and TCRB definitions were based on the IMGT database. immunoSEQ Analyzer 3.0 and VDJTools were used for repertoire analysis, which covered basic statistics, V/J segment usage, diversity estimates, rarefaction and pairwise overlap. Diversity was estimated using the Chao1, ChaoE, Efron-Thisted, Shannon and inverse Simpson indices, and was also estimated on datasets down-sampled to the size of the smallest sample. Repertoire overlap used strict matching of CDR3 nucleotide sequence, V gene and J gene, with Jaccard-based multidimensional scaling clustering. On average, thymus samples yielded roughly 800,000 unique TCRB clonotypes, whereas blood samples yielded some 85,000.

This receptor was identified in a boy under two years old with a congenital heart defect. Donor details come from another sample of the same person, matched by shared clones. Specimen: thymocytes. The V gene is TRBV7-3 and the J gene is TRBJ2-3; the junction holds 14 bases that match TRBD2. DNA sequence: TGTGCCAGCAGCCGTGGGACTAGCGGGAGCGAGGGCACAGATACGCAGTATTTT. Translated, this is CASSRGTSGSEGTDTQYF.